This passage covers 24 T cell receptor beta chains from one sample sequenced in a study of T cells in Graves' hyperthyroidism and ophthalmopathy. What was amplified from RNA transcripts were TCR beta CDR3 regions. HTBI primers were the set used in a first-round RT-PCR of the TCR CDR3. TCRdb reanalysed the multiplex PCR reads using MiXCR and keeps one entry per CDR3 protein. The table lists approximately 400,000 distinct CDR3 sequences, more than 12% of them singletons, with 28% in the top ten. The specimen was blood. Receptors originate from a man between 50 and 59 years old with Graves' ophthalmopathy.

A note on this clonotype: A much larger clonotype is one base distant, so this may be a read error. The V gene is TRBV3-1, the J gene TRBJ1-5; D possibly corresponds to TRBD1 (5 bases). Germline CDR1 and CDR2: LGHDT and YNNKEL (reference sequence). This CDR3 region has 14 residues. V gave up 4 bases and J gave up 1 base, with 8 bases separating them. CDR3 protein: CASSRGDSNQPQHF. CDR3 sequence (DNA): TGTGCCAGCAGCCGGGGGGACAGCAATCAGCCCCAGCATTTT.

The sample holds a few counts of this clonotype. The gene calls are TRBV30 and TRBJ1-6, with D maybe TRBD1 (5 bases). The CDR3 loop spans 13 amino acids. The germline V gene has CDR1 GTSNPN and CDR2 SVGIG (reference sequence). V was cut by 3 bases and J by 6 bases, with 9 bases left in between. This chain's CDR3 is CAWSRDRNSPLHF. CDR3 DNA sequence: TGTGCCTGGAGCAGGGACCGTAATTCACCCCTCCACTTT.

In this sample, this clonotype turned up many times. The DNA of the CDR3 is TGTGCCAGCAGTTCAGCGACTAGCGGTAACTACGAGCAGTACTTC. Its translation: CASSSATSGNYEQYF. The rearrangement joins TRBV27 to TRBJ2-7, with 9 bases matching TRBD2. V dropped 4 bases and J dropped 3; count of bases not matched to a gene: 7. The CDR3 is 15 amino acids. The germline V gene encodes CDR1 MNHEY and CDR2 SMNVEV (reference sequence).

The chain has TRBV6-2 or TRBV6-3 and TRBJ2-3; tentative D call: TRBD1 (6 bases). Deletions cut 2 bases from V and 0 bases from J, with 6 bases between. The CDR3 spans 14 residues. Germline CDR1 MNHEY, CDR2 SVGEGT. CDR3 DNA sequence: TGTGCCAGCAGTTACCAGGGGAGCACAGATACGCAGTATTTT. As protein: CASSYQGSTDTQYF.

V and J are TRBV14 and TRBJ1-6; 8 bases agree with TRBD1. Germline V gene lookup returns CDR1 SGHDN and CDR2 FVKESK. The CDR3 has 14 residues. V trimming: 4 bases; J trimming: 8 bases; junction bases outside the gene matches: 4. The CDR3 sequence: CASSRGTGYSPLHF. The CDR3 region has the DNA TGTGCCAGCAGCCGAGGGACAGGATATTCACCCCTCCACTTT.

This chain links TRBV11-2 with TRBJ2-7; D may match TRBD1 or TRBD2 (5 bases each). V lost 8 bases and J 1 base, leaving 33 bases between the germline ends. The CDR3 has 20 residues. The germline V gene encodes CDR1 SGHAT and CDR2 FQNNGV. The CDR3 DNA sequence: TGTGCCAGCTCACTCACCGGGACCCCCAGGAGGAGCGGATTATCCTACGAGCAGTACTTC. It specifies CASSLTGTPRRSGLSYEQYF.

This clonotype appeared many times. This rearrangement joins TRBV3-1 to TRBJ2-5, with 9 bases that match TRBD1. Germline CDR1 and CDR2: LGHDT and YNNKEL (reference sequence). The trim removed 4 bases at V and 5 bases at J, leaving 8 bases unmatched. The CDR3 spans 15 residues. The CDR3 loop reads CASSPGTGYPETQYF. The CDR3 nucleotides read TGTGCCAGCAGCCCTGGGACAGGGTATCCGGAGACCCAGTACTTC.

The V call is TRBV29-1, the J call TRBJ1-2; the match to TRBD1 covers 7 bases. The germline gives CDR1 SQVTM, CDR2 ANQGSEA. After removal of 0 bases from V and 2 bases from J, the junction contained 3 bases not matched to a gene. The CDR3 extends over 14 amino acids. The CDR3 region is CSVEEETGNYGYTF. The DNA of the CDR3 is TGCAGCGTTGAAGAGGAGACAGGGAACTATGGCTACACCTTC.

This clonotype was recorded at least ten times. V and J are TRBV28 and TRBJ2-5, with D possibly matching TRBD2 (5 bases). Germline CDR1 MDHEN, CDR2 SYDVKM. This CDR3 comprises 14 residues. V was clipped by 3 bases and J by 7 bases, with 15 bases between them. CDR3: CASSFSDSRVTQYF. CDR3 DNA sequence: TGTGCCAGCAGTTTTTCGGACTCCCGTGTGACCCAGTACTTC.

This clonotype was seen a few times. This chain uses TRBV30 with TRBJ2-7, with 9 bases aligning to TRBD2. CDR1 is GTSNPN, CDR2 SVGIG, per germline (reference sequence). The CDR3 is 14 amino acids. V was pared by 2 bases and J by 4 bases, with 6 bases of the junction left unmatched. This CDR3 reads CAWSISGRTYEQYF. In DNA, the CDR3 is TGTGCCTGGAGTATCAGCGGGAGGACATACGAGCAGTACTTC.

In nucleotides, the CDR3 is TGTGCCAGCAGTTACCCTCCGGGACAGGGGGCCGACGAGCAGTACTTC. Its translation: CASSYPPGQGADEQYF. The gene calls are TRBV6-2 or TRBV6-3 and TRBJ2-7; 12 positions match TRBD1. Germline CDR1 reads MNHEY; CDR2 reads SVGEGT. The trim removed 2 bases at V and 5 bases at J, leaving 7 bases unmatched. The CDR3 is made up of 16 amino acids.

This clonotype has a count of ten or more. This chain uses TRBV5-1 with TRBJ2-1; 8 bases line up with TRBD1. Looked up from germline, CDR1 is SGHRS and CDR2 is YFSETQ. This CDR3 is 15 amino acids long. Germline trimming cut 6 bases from V and 6 bases from J; bases unmatched to any gene: 11. The CDR3 region is CASTEGTGSFNEQFF. The CDR3 bases are TGCGCCAGCACCGAGGGGACAGGATCTTTCAATGAGCAGTTCTTC. Variable domain in full (rest from reference TRBV5-1 and TRBJ2-1): KAGVTQTPRYLIKTRGQQVTLSCSPISGHRSVSWYQQTPGQGLQFLFEYFSETQRNKGNFPGRFSGRQFSNSRSEMNVSTLELGDSALYLCASTEGTGSFNEQFFGPGTRLTVL.

The chain has TRBV9 and TRBJ1-5; D remains unclear. The CDR3 spans 15 residues. The V end lost 0 bases, the J end lost 5 bases, and 12 bases lay between the germline ends. Per germline, CDR1 SGDLS and CDR2 YYNGEE. CDR3 DNA: TGTGCCAGCAGCGTAGGCCCCATGGAAGATCAGCCCCAGCATTTT. As protein: CASSVGPMEDQPQHF.

This clonotype occurred a few times. This rearrangement joins TRBV15 to TRBJ2-3; no clear D. Germline CDR1 and CDR2: LNHNV and YYDKDF (reference sequence). Deletions cut 2 bases from V and 6 bases from J, with 6 bases between. This CDR3 is 12 amino acids long. In nucleotides, the CDR3 is TGTGCCACCAGCAGACCGGCTGATACGCAGTATTTT. Translating gives CATSRPADTQYF.

This clonotype appeared a few times. The chain carries TRBV30 and TRBJ2-7; TRBD2 is a possible D gene (6 bases). V was cut by 1 base and J by 5 bases, with 15 bases left in between. The CDR3 has 14 residues. Germline CDR1 and CDR2: GTSNPN and SVGIG (reference sequence). CDR3 bases: TGTGCCTGGAGTGATGGACTACCCACGGACGAGCAGTACTTC. Amino acids: CAWSDGLPTDEQYF.

This chain uses TRBV19 with TRBJ2-3; 7 bases line up with TRBD2. Per germline, CDR1 LNHDA and CDR2 SQIVND (reference sequence). V dropped 1 base and J dropped 2; count of bases not matched to a gene: 6. The CDR3 covers 16 residues. The CDR3 spells CASSIGASGATDTQYF. The CDR3 bases are TGTGCCAGTAGTATAGGTGCTAGCGGCGCCACAGATACGCAGTATTTT.

This clonotype was recorded many times. This rearrangement joins TRBV6-1 to TRBJ2-5; D may be TRBD2 (5 bases). Per germline, CDR1 MNHNS and CDR2 SASEGT. The CDR3 is 13 amino acids. The germline V and J ends were trimmed by 5 bases and 7 bases, with 14 bases remaining between them. Written as DNA, the CDR3 is TGTGCCAGCAGTACCAACGCTCGGGGGACCCAGTACTTC. This translates into CASSTNARGTQYF.

The V and J genes are TRBV4-1 and TRBJ2-5, with unresolved D. From germline, CDR1 is MGHRA and CDR2 YSYEKL. The CDR3 consists of 14 residues. V was pared by 0 bases and J by 4 bases, with 9 bases between. The DNA of the CDR3 is TGCGCCAGCAGCCAAGATGTTTTTGGAGAGACCCAGTACTTC. This translates into CASSQDVFGETQYF.

This clonotype has a count of ten or more. The rearrangement uses TRBV5-1 and TRBJ1-1; D not resolved. Between the trimmed V and J ends, which lost 0 bases and 1 base, there was a span of 4 bases. The CDR3 has 13 residues. Germline V lookup: CDR1 SGHRS, CDR2 YFSETQ. CDR3 coding DNA: TGCGCCAGCAGCTTGGGTTGGAACACTGAAGCTTTCTTT. It is translated as CASSLGWNTEAFF. The full variable domain, its missing parts supplied by reference TRBV5-1 and TRBJ1-1, is KAGVTQTPRYLIKTRGQQVTLSCSPISGHRSVSWYQQTPGQGLQFLFEYFSETQRNKGNFPGRFSGRQFSNSRSEMNVSTLELGDSALYLCASSLGWNTEAFFGQGTRLTVV.

This clonotype was counted many times. The chain joins TRBV20-1 to TRBJ2-7; D remains ambiguous. The CDR3 loop spans 12 amino acids. From germline, CDR1 is DFQATT and CDR2 SNEGSKA (reference sequence). Trimming left V 6 bases short and J 3 bases short, with 12 bases between. CDR3 residues: CSASYGVYEQYF. In DNA form, the CDR3 reads TGCAGTGCCTCGTATGGTGTCTACGAGCAGTACTTC.

In its sample, this clonotype was seen many times. The chain uses TRBV20-1 and TRBJ2-5; no firm D call. The CDR3 loop spans 12 amino acids. Trimming removed 6 bases from V and 2 bases from J, with 10 bases in between. The germline V gene encodes CDR1 DFQATT and CDR2 SNEGSKA (reference sequence). Here the CDR3 DNA reads TGCAGTGCACCCCTAGAACAAGAGACCCAGTACTTC. Protein sequence: CSAPLEQETQYF.

Concerning this clonotype: A much larger clonotype is one base distant, so this may be a read error. CDR3 region: CSVTSSAGTDTRYF. In nucleotides, the CDR3 is TGCAGCGTGACTAGCAGCGCCGGCACAGATACGCGGTATTTT. This sequence joins TRBV29-1 and TRBJ2-3; the match to TRBD2 covers 7 bases. Germline lookup yields CDR1 SQVTM and CDR2 ANQGSEA. This CDR3 has 14 residues.

Remarks on this clonotype: It may be a read error: a sequence one base away is much more abundant. J is TRBJ2-1 and V is TRBV5-1, with 8 bases lining up with TRBD2. This CDR3 contains 18 residues. Germline V gene sequence: CDR1 SGHRS, CDR2 YFSETQ. The CDR3 DNA reads as TGCGTCAGCCGACGTGGGGCTAGCGGGTTGAGCTCCTACAATGAGCAGTTCTTC. Its protein is CVSRRGASGLSSYNEQFF.

This clonotype has only a few counts. This chain connects TRBV29-1 to TRBJ2-7; unclear D gene. Germline CDR1 SQVTM, CDR2 ANQGSEA. The CDR3 runs 14 residues. Trimming left V 7 bases short and J 3 bases short, with 19 bases between. CDR3 residues: CSAERPGEIYEQYF. In nucleotides, the CDR3 is TGCAGCGCCGAACGGCCAGGCGAAATCTACGAGCAGTACTTC.